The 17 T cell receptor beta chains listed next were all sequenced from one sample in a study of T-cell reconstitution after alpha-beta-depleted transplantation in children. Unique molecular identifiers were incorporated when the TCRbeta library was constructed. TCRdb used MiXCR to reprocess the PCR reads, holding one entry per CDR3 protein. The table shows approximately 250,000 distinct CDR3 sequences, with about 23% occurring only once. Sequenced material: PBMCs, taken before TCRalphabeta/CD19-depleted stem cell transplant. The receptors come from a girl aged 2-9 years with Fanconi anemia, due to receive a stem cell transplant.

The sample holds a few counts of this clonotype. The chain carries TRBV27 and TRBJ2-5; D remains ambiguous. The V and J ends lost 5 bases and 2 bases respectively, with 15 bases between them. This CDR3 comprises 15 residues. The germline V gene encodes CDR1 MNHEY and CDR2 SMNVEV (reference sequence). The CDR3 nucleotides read TGTGCCAGCAGTCCTACCCATTCCCCTCAAGAGACCCAGTACTTC. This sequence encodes CASSPTHSPQETQYF.

The CDR3 region is CSVRDRGDSYRTDTQYF. CDR3 sequence (DNA): TGCAGCGTTCGGGACAGGGGCGATTCTTACCGCACAGATACGCAGTATTTT. The chain recombines TRBV29-1 with TRBJ2-3, with TRBD1 identical over 10 bases. The CDR3 length is 17 residues. The V gene's germline CDR1 is SQVTM and CDR2 ANQGSEA. V shed 5 bases and J 1 base; nucleotides not matched to a gene: 12.

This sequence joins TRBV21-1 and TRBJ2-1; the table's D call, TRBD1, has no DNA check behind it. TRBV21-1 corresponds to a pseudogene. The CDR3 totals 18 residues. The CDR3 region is CASSKAHRGRCSGNEQFF. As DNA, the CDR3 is TGTGCCAGCAGCAAAGCGCATCGGGGGCGCTGTAGCGGCAATGAGCAGTTCTTC.

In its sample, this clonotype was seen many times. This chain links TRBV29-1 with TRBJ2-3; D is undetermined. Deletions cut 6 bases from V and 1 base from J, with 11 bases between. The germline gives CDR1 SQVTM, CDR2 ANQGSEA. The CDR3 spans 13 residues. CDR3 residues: CSVATVRTDTQYF. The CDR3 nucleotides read TGCAGCGTGGCCACAGTGCGCACAGATACGCAGTATTTT.

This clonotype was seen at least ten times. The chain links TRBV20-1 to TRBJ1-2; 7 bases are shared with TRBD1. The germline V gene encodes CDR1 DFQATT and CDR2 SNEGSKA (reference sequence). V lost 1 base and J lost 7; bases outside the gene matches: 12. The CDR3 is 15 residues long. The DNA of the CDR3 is TGCAGTGCTAGAGCTCAACCCGGGACAGTGACTGGCTACACCTTC. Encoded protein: CSARAQPGTVTGYTF.

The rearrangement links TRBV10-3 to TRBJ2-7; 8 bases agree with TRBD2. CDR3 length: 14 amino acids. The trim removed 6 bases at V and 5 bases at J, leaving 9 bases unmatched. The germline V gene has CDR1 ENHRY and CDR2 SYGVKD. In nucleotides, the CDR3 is TGTGCCATCAGACCCACGGGAGGGCAAGACGAGCAGTACTTC. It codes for CAIRPTGGQDEQYF.

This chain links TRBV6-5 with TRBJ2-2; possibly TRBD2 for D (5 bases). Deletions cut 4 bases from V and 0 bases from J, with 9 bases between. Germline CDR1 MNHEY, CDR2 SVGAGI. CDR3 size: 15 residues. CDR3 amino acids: CASSLYGTNTGELFF. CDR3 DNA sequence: TGTGCCAGCAGTTTGTACGGGACGAACACCGGGGAGCTGTTTTTT.

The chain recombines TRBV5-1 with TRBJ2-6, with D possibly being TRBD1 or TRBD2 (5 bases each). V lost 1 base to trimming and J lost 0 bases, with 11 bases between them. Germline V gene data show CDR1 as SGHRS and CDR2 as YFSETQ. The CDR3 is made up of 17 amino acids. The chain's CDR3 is CASSLRGRHSGANVLTF. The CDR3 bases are TGCGCCAGCAGCTTGAGGGGACGTCACTCTGGGGCCAACGTCCTGACTTTC.

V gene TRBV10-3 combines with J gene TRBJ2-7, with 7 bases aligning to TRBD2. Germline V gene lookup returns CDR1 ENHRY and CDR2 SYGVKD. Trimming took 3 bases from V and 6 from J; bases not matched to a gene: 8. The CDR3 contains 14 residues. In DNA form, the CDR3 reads TGTGCCATCAGTGATTTGGCGGGAGAGTCCGAGCAGTACTTC. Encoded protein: CAISDLAGESEQYF.

The CDR3 sequence: CASSSRLARGYNEQFF. CDR3 nucleotide sequence: TGTGCCAGCAGCTCCCGACTAGCGCGTGGCTACAATGAGCAGTTCTTC. This chain joins TRBV7-9 and TRBJ2-1, with 8 bases lining up with TRBD2. The CDR3 has 16 amino acids. Germline CDR1 is SEHNR and CDR2 is FQNEAQ (reference sequence). V gave up 4 bases and J gave up 3 bases; unmatched junction bases: 8.

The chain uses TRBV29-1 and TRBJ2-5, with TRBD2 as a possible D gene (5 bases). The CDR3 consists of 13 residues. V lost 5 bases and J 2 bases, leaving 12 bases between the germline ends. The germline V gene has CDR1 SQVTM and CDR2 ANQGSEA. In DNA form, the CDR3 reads TGCAGCGTTTTAGCGCCCCCTCAAGAGACCCAGTACTTC. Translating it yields CSVLAPPQETQYF.

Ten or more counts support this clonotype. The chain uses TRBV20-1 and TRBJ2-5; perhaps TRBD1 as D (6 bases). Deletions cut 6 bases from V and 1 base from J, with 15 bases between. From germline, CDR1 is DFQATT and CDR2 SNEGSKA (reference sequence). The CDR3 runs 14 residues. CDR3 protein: CSARTTGTQETQYF. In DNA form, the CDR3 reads TGCAGTGCCCGAACGACAGGCACCCAAGAGACCCAGTACTTC.

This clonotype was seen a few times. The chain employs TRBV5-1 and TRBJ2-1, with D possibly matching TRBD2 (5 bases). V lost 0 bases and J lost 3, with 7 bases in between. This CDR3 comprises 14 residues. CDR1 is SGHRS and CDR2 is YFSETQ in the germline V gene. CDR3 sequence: CASSLGLNYNEQFF. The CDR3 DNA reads TGCGCCAGCAGCTTGGGACTAAACTACAATGAGCAGTTCTTC.

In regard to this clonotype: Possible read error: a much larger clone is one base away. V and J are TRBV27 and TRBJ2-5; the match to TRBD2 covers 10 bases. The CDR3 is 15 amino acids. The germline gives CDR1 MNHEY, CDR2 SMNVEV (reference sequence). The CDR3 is CAGSPRTSGQETQYF. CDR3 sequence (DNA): TGTGCCGGCAGTCCGAGGACTAGCGGCCAAGAGACCCAGTACTTC.

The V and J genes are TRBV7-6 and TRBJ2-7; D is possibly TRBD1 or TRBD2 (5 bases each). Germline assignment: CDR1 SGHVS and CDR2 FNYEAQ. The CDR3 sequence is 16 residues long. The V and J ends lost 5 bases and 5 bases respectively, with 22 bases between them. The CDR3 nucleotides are TGTGCCAGCAGCGACGGGGTGGGGGTTTACGGTGACGAGCAGTACTTC. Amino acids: CASSDGVGVYGDEQYF.

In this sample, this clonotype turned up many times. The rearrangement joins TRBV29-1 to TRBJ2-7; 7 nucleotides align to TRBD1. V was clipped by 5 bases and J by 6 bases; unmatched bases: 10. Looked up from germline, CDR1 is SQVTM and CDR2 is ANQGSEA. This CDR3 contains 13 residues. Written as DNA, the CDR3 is TGCAGCGTTCGCGACAGGGAGAGGGGCGAGCAGTACTTC. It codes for CSVRDRERGEQYF.

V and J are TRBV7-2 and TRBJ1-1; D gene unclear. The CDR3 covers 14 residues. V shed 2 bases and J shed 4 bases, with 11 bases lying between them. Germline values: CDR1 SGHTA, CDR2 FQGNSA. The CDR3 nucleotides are TGTGCCAGCAGCTTATGGGCGCTCCGCACTGAAGCTTTCTTT. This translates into CASSLWALRTEAFF. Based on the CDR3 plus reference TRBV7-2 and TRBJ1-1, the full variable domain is GAGVSQSPSNKVTEKGKDVELRCDPISGHTALYWYRQSLGQGLEFLIYFQGNSAPDKSGLPSDRFSAERTGGSVSTLTIQRTQQEDSAVYLCASSLWALRTEAFFGQGTRLTVV.